One and the same sample provided the 2 T cell receptor beta chains below, sequenced in a study of shared clonotypes between healthy human individuals. Terminally differentiated effector memory CD45RA+ cells were excluded from the naive CD8 cells, which were CD45RO-negative and positively selected for CCR7. Only in-frame clones appear in the TCRdb table, and some are missing; sequencing was by immunoSEQ multiplex PCR. The sample yields hundreds of thousands of clones, approximately 96% seen once. Sequenced input: naive CD8+ T cells sorted from blood. These receptors were obtained from a woman aged 25 to 45 in good health.

The chain recombines TRBV2 with TRBJ2-5; D remains ambiguous. The CDR3 runs 15 residues. Germline V CDR1 and CDR2: SNHLY, FYNNEI. Trimming left V 4 bases short and J 1 base short, with 13 bases between. CDR3 bases: TGTGCCAGCAGTGTCCTGAGTTTTGGCCAAGAGACCCAGTACTTC. Translating it yields CASSVLSFGQETQYF.

Worth noting for this clone: This CDR3 is also generated by other DNA sequences in the sample. The V and J genes are TRBV13 and TRBJ1-1; D is uncertain. The V end was cut by 5 bases, the J end by 1 base, with 11 bases between. The CDR3 sequence is 14 residues long. CDR1 and CDR2 (germline): PRHDT, FYEKMQ (reference sequence). CDR3 residues: CASSLYGGNTEAFF. The CDR3 region has the DNA TGTGCCAGCAGCCTTTACGGTGGGAACACTGAAGCTTTCTTT.